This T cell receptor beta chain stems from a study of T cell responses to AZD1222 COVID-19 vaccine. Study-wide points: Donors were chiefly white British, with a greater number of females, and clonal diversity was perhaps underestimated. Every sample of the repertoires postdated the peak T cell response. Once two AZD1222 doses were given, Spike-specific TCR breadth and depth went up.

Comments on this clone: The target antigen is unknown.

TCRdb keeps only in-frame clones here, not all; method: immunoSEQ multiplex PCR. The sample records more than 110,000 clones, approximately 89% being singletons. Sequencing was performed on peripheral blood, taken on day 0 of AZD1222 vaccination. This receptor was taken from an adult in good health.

The CDR3 DNA reads TGTGCCGCTCAACAGGGACGGGATGAAAAACTGTTTTTT. Translating it yields CAAQQGRDEKLFF. The chain is built from TRBV27 and TRBJ1-4, with D possibly matching TRBD1 (6 bases). CDR1 is MNHEY and CDR2 is SMNVEV in the germline V gene (reference sequence). V lost 11 bases and J 6 bases, leaving 16 bases between the germline ends. There are 13 residues in the CDR3.